Listed here are 15 T cell receptor beta chains from one sample, sequenced in a study of long-term antiretroviral therapy in people with HIV. It was version v3.0 of the immunoSEQ assay that was run at survey level. Here immunoSEQ multiplex PCR was the method, and the copy in TCRdb shows in-frame clones only, minus some. The table lists some 28,000 clones, 90% to 95% of them singletons. The starting material was unsorted PBMCs, obtained 6 to 6.5 years after starting antiretroviral therapy. These receptor sequences come from a man younger than 40 with HIV.

The chain links TRBV7-2 to TRBJ2-7; D gene ambiguous. The CDR3 extends over 12 amino acids. CDR1 is SGHTA and CDR2 is FQGNSA in the germline V gene. With 3 bases removed from V and 7 bases from J, the gap between germline ends came to 10 bases. The CDR3 protein is CASSFWAGEQYF. The CDR3 DNA reads as TGTGCCAGCAGCTTCTGGGCCGGGGAGCAGTACTTC.

V is TRBV11-3 and J is TRBJ2-2; 11 positions agree with TRBD2. Germline CDR1 reads SGHNT; CDR2 reads YENEEA. J gave up 6 bases and V 1 base, and 4 bases lay outside the gene matches. The CDR3 is made up of 16 amino acids. Written as DNA, the CDR3 is TGTGCCAGCAGCTTAGCACTAGCGGGAGTGGCCGGGGAGCTGTTTTTT. Translation: CASSLALAGVAGELFF.

The rearrangement uses TRBV5-6 and TRBJ2-7, with TRBD2 matching 7 bases. CDR3 length equals 16 residues. After removal of 4 bases from V and 1 base from J, the junction contained 11 bases not matched to a gene. Germline V gene data show CDR1 as SGHDT and CDR2 as YYEEEE. In DNA form, the CDR3 reads TGTGCCAGCAGCCCAACTTGGGACGGGGGGTCCTACGAGCAGTACTTC. This codes for CASSPTWDGGSYEQYF. The full variable domain, rest sourced from reference TRBV5-6 and TRBJ2-7, is DAGVTQSPTHLIKTRGQQVTLRCSPKSGHDTVSWYQQALGQGPQFIFQYYEEEERQRGNFPDRFSGHQFPNYSSELNVNALLLGDSALYLCASSPTWDGGSYEQYFGPGTRLTVT.

The rearrangement links TRBV29-1 to TRBJ1-1; unclear D gene. Trimming removed 7 bases from V and 5 bases from J, with 14 bases in between. The CDR3 consists of 12 residues. From germline, CDR1 is SQVTM and CDR2 ANQGSEA. The CDR3 sequence: CSARLEETEAFF. CDR3 coding DNA: TGCAGCGCCCGGTTGGAGGAAACTGAAGCTTTCTTT.

This chain uses TRBV4-1 with TRBJ1-6; D ambiguous. The CDR3 consists of 13 residues. Trimming removed 0 bases from V and 7 bases from J, with 4 bases in between. Germline CDR1 is MGHRA and CDR2 is YSYEKL. The CDR3 region has the DNA TGCGCCAGCAGCCAAGAACAGAATTCACCCCTCCACTTT. Amino acid sequence: CASSQEQNSPLHF.

This clone has just one count. This rearrangement joins TRBV7-6 to TRBJ2-3; 10 bases line up with TRBD2. The CDR3 has 16 amino acids. Germline CDR1 SGHVS, CDR2 FNYEAQ. V was pared by 5 bases and J by 2 bases, with 7 bases of the junction left unmatched. Here the CDR3 reads CASSRASGSVTDTQYF. In DNA, the CDR3 is TGTGCCAGCAGCCGAGCTAGCGGGAGTGTCACAGATACGCAGTATTTT.

The V gene is TRBV6-5, the J gene TRBJ2-7, with D unresolved. Between the trimmed V and J ends, which lost 10 bases and 5 bases, there was a span of 9 bases. The CDR3 sequence is 10 residues long. CDR1 and CDR2 from the germline V gene are MNHEY and SVGAGI. CDR3 region: CANPGDEQYF. DNA for the CDR3: TGTGCCAACCCTGGGGACGAGCAGTACTTC.

The chain links TRBV7-2 to TRBJ1-6; TRBD1 matches at 11 bases. The CDR3 loop spans 13 amino acids. The trim removed 5 bases at V and 13 bases at J, leaving 4 bases unmatched. CDR1 and CDR2 (germline): SGHTA, FQGNSA. The CDR3 spells CASSGQGADPLHF. The DNA for the CDR3 is TGTGCCAGCAGCGGACAGGGGGCTGACCCCCTCCACTTT.

V is TRBV5-6 and J is TRBJ2-7; perhaps TRBD1 as D (5 bases). Germline CDR1 SGHDT, CDR2 YYEEEE. V was clipped by 3 bases and J by 6 bases, with 10 bases between them. The CDR3 covers 12 residues. The CDR3 is CASSSQGGEQYF. In nucleotides, the CDR3 is TGTGCCAGCAGCTCCCAGGGCGGCGAGCAGTACTTC.

The V call is TRBV11-2, the J call TRBJ2-1; D is possibly TRBD1 or TRBD2 (5 bases each). From germline, CDR1 is SGHAT and CDR2 FQNNGV. The germline V and J ends were trimmed by 1 base and 9 bases, with 19 bases remaining between them. The CDR3 is 16 amino acids. The CDR3 nucleotides read TGTGCCAGCAGCTTAGGATTAAGGCAGGGAGCAGGTGAGCAGTTCTTC. Its translation: CASSLGLRQGAGEQFF.

The V and J genes are TRBV2 and TRBJ2-2, with 10 bases matching TRBD2. The CDR3 is 18 amino acids. After removal of 0 bases from V and 0 bases from J, the junction contained 4 bases not matched to a gene. Germline CDR1 reads SNHLY; CDR2 reads FYNNEI. In DNA, the CDR3 is TGTGCCAGCAGTGAAGCGGATCTAGCGGGGGCGAACACCGGGGAGCTGTTTTTT. Amino acid sequence: CASSEADLAGANTGELFF.

This clone appeared a single time. This chain connects TRBV30 to TRBJ2-3; 10 bases map to TRBD2. The V and J ends lost 0 bases and 5 bases, in that order; junction bases with no gene match: 8. CDR1 is GTSNPN and CDR2 is SVGIG in the germline V gene (reference sequence). The CDR3 contains 16 residues. Written as DNA, the CDR3 is TGTGCCTGGAGTGTAAAGGCTAGCGGGAGAGTAGATACGCAGTATTTT. Translation gives CAWSVKASGRVDTQYF.

V gene TRBV25-1 combines with J gene TRBJ2-3, with 7 nucleotides matching TRBD1. This CDR3 is 15 amino acids long. CDR1 is MGHDK, CDR2 SYGVNS, per germline. The V gene end was trimmed by 7 bases and the J gene end by 1 base; junction bases not matched to a gene: 8. In nucleotides, the CDR3 is TGTGCCAGCACTGACAGGGAAGCTGGCACAGATACGCAGTATTTT. It encodes CASTDREAGTDTQYF.

The CDR3 DNA sequence: TGTGCCAGCAGCCCAACCGGGAGCCAAAATTCACCCCTCCACTTT. This translates into CASSPTGSQNSPLHF. This chain connects TRBV7-3 to TRBJ1-6; D not certain. This CDR3 region has 15 residues. Germline V lookup: CDR1 SGHTA, CDR2 FQGTGA. V was clipped by 5 bases and J by 7 bases, with 15 bases between them.

This clone was counted a single time. The rearrangement links TRBV28 to TRBJ2-2; tentatively, D is TRBD1 (5 bases). The V end was cut by 7 bases, the J end by 1 base, with 7 bases between. Germline-derived CDR1 and CDR2 are MDHEN and SYDVKM. This CDR3 region has 13 residues. The CDR3 coding sequence is TGTGCCAGCATTCAGGGGAACACCGGGGAGCTGTTTTTT. It codes for CASIQGNTGELFF.